This TCR beta chain was recorded in a study of T cell changes during pregnancy in multiple sclerosis. Data came from immunoSEQ multiplex PCR; TCRdb stores just in-frame clones and leaves some out. This table has roughly 110,000 clones, more than 80% appearing once. CDR3 size: 13 residues. Germline V gives CDR1 SGHRS, CDR2 YFSETQ. Trimming cost V 2 bases and J 3 bases, with 8 bases left between them. The rearrangement joins TRBV5-1 to TRBJ1-1, with unresolved D. The clonotype comes from a female donor with multiple sclerosis, enrolled in a pregnancy study. The sample was peripheral blood, taken before pregnancy. CDR3: CASSFLAYTEAFF. In DNA form, the CDR3 reads TGCGCCAGCAGCTTTTTGGCTTACACTGAAGCTTTCTTT.